This passage covers 6 T cell receptor beta chains from one sample sequenced in a study of response to subunit inactivated influenza vaccine. TCRdb re-derived calls from the RT-PCR reads in MiXCR, one entry per CDR3 protein. The table has 530,000 or so distinct CDR3 sequences, approximately 15% seen once. Specimen: PBMCs from blood, collected approximately 12 days after vaccination. The origin of the receptors is a man aged 50-60 years who received an inactivated influenza vaccine.

The genes are TRBV4-3 and TRBJ2-4; TRBD2 agrees at 9 bases. The CDR3 has 17 amino acids. Germline CDR1 LGHNA, CDR2 YSLEER. Trimming took 3 bases from V and 1 from J; bases not matched to a gene: 7. This chain's CDR3 is CASSQVHSGSAKNIQYF. As DNA, the CDR3 is TGCGCCAGCAGCCAGGTTCATAGCGGGAGCGCCAAAAACATTCAGTACTTC.

This clonotype was detected many times. This chain connects TRBV11-2 to TRBJ2-7; TRBD2 might be the D (5 bases). The length of the CDR3 is 18 residues. Germline loops: CDR1 SGHAT, CDR2 FQNNGV. Trimming pared 2 bases from V and 4 bases from J, leaving 24 bases between. The CDR3 region has the DNA TGTGCCAGCAGCTTACTCCCCGGTCGGTACGCAGGCGGGTACGAGCAGTACTTC. The encoded protein is CASSLLPGRYAGGYEQYF.

There are many counts of this clonotype. One end of the junction varies from germline; a read error may be responsible. The chain recombines TRBV7-7 with TRBJ1-1; D is uncertain. From germline, CDR1 is SSHAT and CDR2 FNYEAQ (reference sequence). The CDR3 contains 13 residues. The chain's CDR3 is CASSFDLNTEAFF. The CDR3, as DNA: TGTGCTAGCAGCTTCGACCTGAACACTGAAGCTTTCTTT.

The chain is built from TRBV10-3 and TRBJ1-1; 8 bases are a match to TRBD1. J lost 5 bases, V lost 6 bases, and 2 bases had no gene match. The CDR3 is made up of 12 amino acids. Germline loops: CDR1 ENHRY, CDR2 SYGVKD. The CDR3 bases are TGTGCCATCAGGACAGGGGTGACTGAAGCTTTCTTT. It codes for CAIRTGVTEAFF.

The chain employs TRBV7-9 and TRBJ2-3, with D perhaps being TRBD1 or TRBD2 (5 bases each). The CDR3 totals 16 residues. CDR1 and CDR2 from the germline V gene are SEHNR and FQNEAQ (reference sequence). Trimming left V 0 bases short and J 2 bases short, with 12 bases between. The CDR3 loop is CASSLARRGVTDTQYF. The DNA for the CDR3 is TGTGCCAGCAGCTTAGCTAGAAGGGGAGTCACAGATACGCAGTATTTT.

This clonotype was counted only a few times. V usage is TRBV29-1 and J usage is TRBJ2-3; 7 nucleotides match TRBD2. From germline, CDR1 is SQVTM and CDR2 ANQGSEA. The CDR3 consists of 14 residues. V was clipped by 4 bases and J by 5 bases; unmatched bases: 9. CDR3 amino acids: CSVAWGGVGDTQYF. In DNA form, the CDR3 reads TGCAGCGTTGCGTGGGGAGGGGTGGGAGATACGCAGTATTTT.